Reported below is one T cell receptor (beta chain). Some clones are missing from TCRdb's copy, which holds only in-frame ones; the method was immunoSEQ multiplex PCR. The top ten clones hold roughly 0.74% of a sample with more than 75,000 clones, roughly 93% of them seen once. The sample comes from a study of cytomegalovirus exposure and HLA in healthy donors. Per the germline V gene, CDR1 is SGHTA and CDR2 is FQGNSA. Trimming took 4 bases from V and 6 from J, leaving 7 bases between them. This CDR3 region has 12 residues. Sequencing was performed on PBMCs. The sequence derives from a man aged 18-30 years in good health and CMV-seronegative. The V call is TRBV7-2, the J call TRBJ1-5, with unresolved D. The CDR3, as DNA: TGTGCCAGCAGCTCGTCGGGTCAGCCCCAGCATTTT. Translated: CASSSSGQPQHF.